The T cell receptor (beta chain) described here comes from a study of T cells in Graves' hyperthyroidism and ophthalmopathy (dated by TCRdb to the late 2010s). Broadly, across the study: Peripheral blood was collected at initial diagnosis, before any treatment. To identify distinguishing TCR V-J signatures, a discovery cohort of 95 to 100 patients was used, comprising 43 with Graves' ophthalmopathy and some 60 with stable Graves' hyperthyroidism. Whether ophthalmopathy could be predicted prospectively was tested in an independent validation cohort made up of 18 hyperthyroidism patients plus 17 patients who later progressed to ophthalmopathy. For training and testing, the 110 or so patients in the discovery cohort were randomly divided in a 7:3 ratio. In about six Graves' hyperthyroidism patients, the study also compared T-cell repertoires from thyroid tissue with T-cell repertoires from blood. After sampling, hyperthyroidism patients received methimazole starting at 30 mg daily, and ophthalmopathy patients received high-dose intravenous methylprednisolone. The paper reports TCR Vbeta CDR3 sequencing of roughly 140 peripheral blood samples: around 41 ophthalmopathy, under 80 hyperthyroidism and about 17 progressor patients.

Ophthalmopathy patients had moderately to severely active disease, with a Clinical Activity Score of 3 or more, a NOSPECS grade of 4 or more, and a disease duration of less than 3 months. Patients with uncontrolled infections, other autoimmune diseases, pregnancy or lactation were excluded. Diagnoses relied on clinical symptoms, serum thyroxine and TRAb, thyroid ultrasound and orbital computed tomography. Ficoll-Paque density gradient centrifugation was used to isolate PBMCs from approximately 10 ml of fresh peripheral blood. Trizol reagent was used to extract total RNA, and RNA quality was then checked on an Agilent 2100 Bioanalyzer. Amplification of TCR beta CDR3 regions was carried out from RNA transcripts. The first round of RT-PCR for the TCR CDR3 was performed with the HTBI primer set and the Qiagen OneStep RT-PCR kit. Libraries were constructed in a second round of multiplex PCR, after which size selection and purification were carried out. Paired-end sequencing of the libraries was performed with 100 bp reads on an Illumina HiSeq2000. Per the source publication's procedure: Raw data were processed with SOAPnuke, discarding reads with adapters, uncalled bases, mean Phred below 15, or no exact constant-primer or identifier match. COPE v1.2.5 was used to merge the high-quality paired reads, and each unique nucleotide sequence was defined as a clonotype. MiTCR v1.1 was used to align the clonotypes against IMGT TRBV, TRBD and TRBJ reference segments. The analysis included only V-J combinations with a frequency above 0.0001, which together covered approximately 99% of the repertoires. The TCS score was defined as F50 (clonal expansion) divided by E x V (chaos), with BLOSUM62-based TCRdist calculated between CDR3 peptides within each V-J. Welch's t-statistics and random forest reduced 514 V-J features to 13, which were used in a naive Bayes classifier (R e1071). Starting from the raw public reads, TCRdb applied fastp trimming at Q25, assembled clones with MiXCR and retained in-frame beta chains. Each record represents a unique CDR3 protein, reported with the most common genes and DNA among its rows. These V and J calls are TCRdb output, not the study's own analysis. Across this sample there are about half a million distinct CDR3 sequences, with more than 15% seen only once. The ten largest account for around 32% of the sample.

The table lists this clonotype with many counts. It lacks a known antigen. Nothing much larger sits one base from this clone, and base qualities are not available. Study-level results and caveats: No statistical method was used to fix the sample size in advance, and group allocation was not hidden from the investigators. Ophthalmopathy was separated from stable hyperthyroidism by a 13 V-J signature model, with about 88% sensitivity and about 81% specificity obtained in cross-validation and 80%/75% obtained in testing. Most expanded thyroid clonotypes (frequency above 0.001) were also detected in blood, suggesting blood repertoires may reflect thyroid immune responses. In validation, the model predicted progression to ophthalmopathy with around 71% sensitivity and less than 75% specificity, a median of approximately 6.7 months before onset.

The sequence derives from a woman in her thirties with Graves' ophthalmopathy. Sequenced sample: blood.

Here is the DNA: TGTGCCAGCAGCTTAAGTTCAGGTCTGTTAAGGGGGCACACTGAAGCTTTCTTT. It translates to CASSLSSGLLRGHTEAFF. The rearranged segments are TRBV7-8 and TRBJ1-1; TRBD1 aligns with 7 central bases. The germline V gene provides CDR1 SGHVS and CDR2 FQNEAQ. The CDR3 measures 18 amino acids from cysteine to phenylalanine. Only the CDR3 region is kept as DNA, spanning 54 bases read in frame from base 1. The V end gives up 2 bases and the J end 3 bases, leaving 15 bases in the junction not matched to a gene.